Shown below are 16 T cell receptor beta chains from a single sample sequenced in a study of blood T cell repertoires in COVID-19. The protocol was immunoSEQ multiplex PCR, while the TCRdb copy is restricted to in-frame clones and leaves out a portion. The sample holds some 150,000 clones; more than 70% are singletons and the top ten take 3.6%. Sequenced sample: PBMCs or T cells enriched from blood (not recorded which). The receptors here all came from a woman in her forties or fifties in a cohort exposed to, infected with or recovered from COVID-19 (not recorded which).

The rearrangement links TRBV7-8 to TRBJ1-5; D is possibly TRBD1 (6 bases). The CDR3 runs 16 residues. Trimming removed 5 bases at V and 0 bases at J, with 14 bases between. Looked up from germline, CDR1 is SGHVS and CDR2 is FQNEAQ. CDR3 residues: CASSKDSLYSNQPQHF. CDR3 nucleotide sequence: TGTGCCAGCAGCAAGGACAGTCTATATAGCAATCAGCCCCAGCATTTT.

The chain has TRBV11-1 and TRBJ2-7; D remains unclear. CDR1 is SGHAT, CDR2 FQDESV, per germline (reference sequence). The CDR3 is made up of 12 amino acids. Trimming pared 5 bases from V and 3 bases from J, leaving 8 bases between. The CDR3 is CASSQRDYEQYF. The CDR3 nucleotides are TGTGCCAGCAGCCAAAGAGACTACGAGCAGTACTTC.

The chain joins TRBV28 to TRBJ1-5, with a tentative D call TRBD1 (5 bases). V was cut by 2 bases and J by 0 bases, with 17 bases left in between. The germline V gene has CDR1 MDHEN and CDR2 SYDVKM. The CDR3 contains 18 residues. The CDR3 here is CASSLGFSGGNSNQPQHF. The CDR3, as DNA: TGTGCCAGCAGTTTAGGGTTTAGCGGGGGGAATAGCAATCAGCCCCAGCATTTT.

V gene TRBV9 combines with J gene TRBJ2-5, with D possibly TRBD1 on 5 matching bases. V was pared by 4 bases and J by 6 bases, with 13 bases between. The CDR3 is 13 residues long. Looked up from germline, CDR1 is SGDLS and CDR2 is YYNGEE. In DNA form, the CDR3 reads TGTGCCAGCAGCCCCCGACAGAGGCAGACCCAGTACTTC. This codes for CASSPRQRQTQYF.

V is TRBV7-9 and J is TRBJ1-2; 7 bases align to TRBD1. Germline-derived CDR1 and CDR2 are SEHNR and FQNEAQ (reference sequence). Trimming cost V 4 bases and J 7 bases; bases outside gene matches: 12. This CDR3 contains 15 residues. DNA of the CDR3: TGTGCCAGCAGCTCGACAATTAACAGGGGTAGTGGCTACACCTTC. Translated, it gives CASSSTINRGSGYTF.

The chain employs TRBV3-1 (or the pseudogene TRBV3-2) and TRBJ1-1; D might be TRBD1 (6 bases). Germline V lookup: CDR1 LGHDT, CDR2 YNNKEL (reference sequence). V was trimmed by 4 bases and J by 1 base, leaving 10 bases between them. CDR3 length equals 14 residues. For the CDR3, the DNA is TGTGCCAGCAGCCTGAGGGGACAGAACACTGAAGCTTTCTTT. This gives the protein CASSLRGQNTEAFF.

This clone has a single count. The V and J genes are TRBV3-1 (or the pseudogene TRBV3-2) and TRBJ2-5; D possibly corresponds to TRBD2 (6 bases). The germline CDR1 and CDR2 sequences are LGHDT and YNNKEL (reference sequence). The V end lost 3 bases, the J end lost 9 bases, and 8 bases lay between the germline ends. The CDR3 has 11 residues. The CDR3, as DNA: TGTGCCAGCAGCCAGTCGGGGGCCCAGTACTTC. It is translated as CASSQSGAQYF.

The rearrangement joins TRBV25-1 to TRBJ1-2; D uncertain. The length of the CDR3 is 13 residues. Germline V CDR1 and CDR2: MGHDK, SYGVNS. Trimming stripped 3 bases from V and 8 bases from J, with 13 bases between. CDR3 loop: CASSDSLPEGYTF. In DNA, the CDR3 is TGTGCCAGCAGTGATTCTCTGCCGGAGGGCTACACCTTC.

This chain uses TRBV3-1 (or the pseudogene TRBV3-2) with TRBJ2-7; D unresolved. Trimming removed 4 bases at V and 7 bases at J, with 14 bases between. The germline gives CDR1 LGHDT, CDR2 YNNKEL (reference sequence). The CDR3 totals 13 residues. CDR3 in amino acids: CASSRDSFGEQYF. CDR3 nucleotides: TGTGCCAGCAGCCGCGACTCTTTCGGTGAGCAGTACTTC.

CDR3 DNA sequence: TGCAGCGTTGATCAGGGGGGTCACACTGAAGCTTTCTTT. Translated: CSVDQGGHTEAFF. J is TRBJ1-1 and V is TRBV29-1, with 7 bases fitting TRBD1. The germline CDR1 and CDR2 sequences are SQVTM and ANQGSEA. Trimming took 3 bases from V and 3 from J; bases not matched to a gene: 4. This CDR3 is built from 13 residues. Variable domain in full (rest from reference TRBV29-1 and TRBJ1-1): SAVISQKPSRDICQRGTSLTIQCQVDSQVTMMFWYRQQPGQSLTLIATANQGSEATYESGFVIDKFPISRPNLTFSTLTVSNMSPEDSSIYLCSVDQGGHTEAFFGQGTRLTVV.

In the case of this clone: This CDR3 is also generated by other DNA sequences in the sample. The rearrangement links TRBV27 to TRBJ2-1, with 7 bases matching TRBD2. After removal of 5 bases from V and 5 bases from J, the junction contained 6 bases not matched to a gene. There are 14 residues in the CDR3. The germline CDR1 and CDR2 sequences are MNHEY and SMNVEV (reference sequence). The CDR3: CASSERGPNNEQFF. DNA for the CDR3: TGTGCCAGCAGTGAGCGGGGCCCAAACAATGAGCAGTTCTTC.

This clone was picked up a small number of times. This rearrangement joins TRBV7-2 to TRBJ2-2, with TRBD2 as a possible D gene (5 bases). The CDR3 covers 17 residues. Germline lookup yields CDR1 SGHTA and CDR2 FQGNSA. V shed 0 bases and J shed 4 bases, with 15 bases lying between them. The CDR3 loop reads CASSLAPPPSSTGELFF. In nucleotides, the CDR3 is TGTGCCAGCAGCTTAGCGCCTCCCCCTAGCAGCACCGGGGAGCTGTTTTTT.

V usage is TRBV19 and J usage is TRBJ1-2, with a tentative D call TRBD1 (5 bases). V lost 3 bases to trimming and J lost 0 bases, with 14 bases between them. Germline V gene data show CDR1 as LNHDA and CDR2 as SQIVND (reference sequence). The CDR3 is 16 residues long. The DNA of the CDR3 is TGTGCCAGTAGTATTACCGGGACTGAGGCTAACTATGGCTACACCTTC. Translated, it gives CASSITGTEANYGYTF.

The chain employs TRBV5-5 and TRBJ1-1, with a weak D call TRBD1 (6 bases). The CDR3 runs to 13 residues. The germline V and J ends were trimmed by 4 bases and 6 bases, with 13 bases remaining between them. Germline CDR1 and CDR2: SGHKS and YYEKEE (reference sequence). In nucleotides, the CDR3 is TGTGCCAGCAGCCCCAGGGGTGACGCTGAAGCTTTCTTT. This gives the protein CASSPRGDAEAFF.

This clone was picked up a small number of times. V gene TRBV27 combines with J gene TRBJ2-7; D is unresolved. V was cut by 3 bases and J by 2 bases, with 8 bases left in between. The CDR3 runs 13 residues. CDR1 MNHEY and CDR2 SMNVEV come from the germline V gene (reference sequence). Here the CDR3 reads CASSFRSTYEQYF. CDR3 sequence (DNA): TGTGCCAGCAGTTTCCGGAGCACCTACGAGCAGTACTTC.

This clone came up a few times. The chain carries TRBV19 and TRBJ1-6; no definite D call. From germline, CDR1 is LNHDA and CDR2 SQIVND (reference sequence). Trimming removed 1 base at V and 5 bases at J, with 6 bases between. The CDR3 contains 14 residues. The CDR3 DNA follows: TGTGCCAGTAGTATAGCTGAGAATAATTCACCCCTCCACTTT. Protein sequence: CASSIAENNSPLHF.